Listed below are T cell receptor beta chains from one sample, sequenced in a study of blood T cells in healthy people across ages. TCRdb redid the calling of the 5' RACE reads with MiXCR, one entry per CDR3 protein. The table includes roughly 800,000 distinct CDR3 sequences, 58% detected once. The source material was blood. The receptors come from a man aged 25 to 45 in good health. Each CDR3 is given with its conserved first and last residue. A D gene is named only where the DNA matches it firmly. Clone size, where shown, is once, few, many, or a class for clones that have expanded.

J | D | size | V | DNA | CDR3
TRBJ1-5 | NA | NA | TRBV20-1 | TGCAGTGCTAGTAACGGAATAAATCAGCCCCAGCATTTT | CSASNGINQPQHF
TRBJ2-1 | NA | NA | TRBV19 | TGTGCCAGTATCCCGGGGACTTCCGGCAATGAGCAGTTCTTC | CASIPGTSGNEQFF
TRBJ2-1 | NA | NA | TRBV3-1 | TGTGCCAGCAGCAATCTCCAGATGCGGTCTGGGGCAAACTACAATGAGCAGTTCTTC | CASSNLQMRSGANYNEQFF
TRBJ2-3 | TRBD1 | NA | TRBV24-1 | TGTGCCACCAGTGATGACAGGGTCCATACGCAGTATTTT | CATSDDRVHTQYF
TRBJ2-5 | NA | few | TRBV20-1 | TGCAGTGCTGTGAGGCAACCGGGAAAAACTGAGACCCAGTACTTC | CSAVRQPGKTETQYF
TRBJ1-2 | TRBD1 | NA | TRBV6-6 | TGTGCCAGCAACCGGGACAGCGTCTATGGCTACACCTTC | CASNRDSVYGYTF
TRBJ2-7 | NA | NA | TRBV29-1 | TGCAGCGTAGAATTACAGGGATCCGAGCAGTACTTC | CSVELQGSEQYF
TRBJ2-5 | NA | NA | TRBV5-1 | TGCGCCAGCAGCTTGGAACCCGGGACTCAGCAAGAGACCCAGTACTTC | CASSLEPGTQQETQYF
TRBJ2-2 | TRBD2 | once | TRBV6-4 | TGTGCCAGCAGCCCTGGACTAGCCTCCGGGGAGCTGTTTTTT | CASSPGLASGELFF
TRBJ2-3 | NA | NA | TRBV14 | TGTGCCAGCAGAGGGGCAGCTCTCACAGGTACGCAGTATTTT | CASRGAALTGTQYF
TRBJ2-1 | NA | few | TRBV7-2 | TGTGCCAGCAGCTTAGGCCAGGGAATACACGATGAGCAGTTCTTC | CASSLGQGIHDEQFF
TRBJ1-2 | NA | NA | TRBV5-1 | TGCGCCAGCAGCTTGGGGGGGCACAACCGCTACACCTTC | CASSLGGHNRYTF
TRBJ2-3 | NA | NA | TRBV18 | TGTGCCAGCTCACCGGGGCGGATTGACACAGATACGCAGTATTTT | CASSPGRIDTDTQYF
TRBJ1-4 | TRBD1 | NA | TRBV30 | TGTGCCTGGAGTCCCGGGACAGGGATGGGCGAAAAACTGTTTTTT | CAWSPGTGMGEKLFF
TRBJ1-2 | TRBD1 | few | TRBV12-3/TRBV12-4 | TGTGCCAGCACTACCGGGACAGGGAGTACCCATGGCTACACCTTC | CASTTGTGSTHGYTF
TRBJ2-3 | NA | NA | TRBV7-2 | TGTGCCAGCAGCTTAGGCATTTTGTCGACTAGAACAGATACGCAGTATTTT | CASSLGILSTRTDTQYF
TRBJ2-7 | TRBD1 | few | TRBV29-1 | TGCAGCGTTCTGACCCAAGGGGACAGGGGAGAATACGAGCAGTACTTC | CSVLTQGDRGEYEQYF
TRBJ2-7 | NA | NA | TRBV28 | TGTGCCAGCAGTTTTTCGGAGCGCGAGCAGTACTTC | CASSFSEREQYF
TRBJ1-5 | NA | NA | TRBV28 | TGTGCCAGCACTTCGAGGGTCAGACAGCCCCAGCATTTT | CASTSRVRQPQHF